These T cell receptor beta chains were read from a single sample in a study of OX40 agonist ivuxolimab in advanced cancers. Sequencing used immunoSEQ multiplex PCR; TCRdb keeps in-frame clones, though not all of them. Of about 42,000 clones listed, approximately 86% were seen once; the top ten hold 15%. The sequences come from CD4+ or CD8+ T cells sorted from blood, collected in a trial of the OX40 agonist ivuxolimab. The source is an adult with an advanced solid tumor such as melanoma, head and neck, liver or kidney cancer. Each CDR3 is given with its conserved first and last residue. The D gene is left open where the match is weak. Size is omitted from some rows. Given values are once, few, many or a class for expanded clones.

. | TRBJ1-2 | TRBV4-1 | medium-sized | CASSQDQTAFYTF | TGCGCCAGCAGCCAAGATCAGACAGCTTTCTACACCTTC
. | TRBJ1-2 | TRBV4-1 | . | CASSQDVSAYGYTF | TGCGCCAGCAGCCAAGATGTGTCTGCCTATGGCTACACCTTC
. | TRBJ2-6 | TRBV5-8 | . | CASSLEVWNSGANVLTF | TGTGCCAGCAGCTTGGAGGTTTGGAACTCTGGGGCCAACGTCCTGACTTTC
. | TRBJ1-1 | TRBV19 | . | CASSIFGGGNTEAFF | TGTGCCAGTAGTATTTTTGGCGGGGGGAACACTGAAGCTTTCTTT
TRBD1 | TRBJ2-1 | TRBV5-1 | . | CASSLGDRGGNEQFF | TGCGCCAGCAGCTTGGGGGACAGGGGTGGCAATGAGCAGTTCTTC
. | TRBJ1-1 | TRBV11-1 | once | CASSPWAGRTEAFF | TGTGCCAGCAGCCCATGGGCAGGAAGGACTGAAGCTTTCTTT
. | TRBJ1-3 | TRBV5-4 | once | CASSEQGNTNTIYF | TGTGCCAGCAGCGAACAGGGAAACACAAACACCATATATTTT
. | TRBJ2-1 | TRBV10-2 | . | CASSESTLGTPQVGYSYNEQFF | TGCGCCAGCAGTGAGTCGACACTAGGGACCCCCCAAGTGGGGTACTCCTACAATGAGCAGTTCTTC
TRBD2 | TRBJ2-1 | TRBV4-1 | . | CASSPRTSGGPRRNNEQFF | TGCGCCAGCAGCCCTCGGACTAGCGGGGGGCCCCGCCGAAACAATGAGCAGTTCTTC
. | TRBJ2-4 | TRBV7-6 | . | CASSLGVRNIQYF | TGTGCCAGCAGCTTAGGGGTGCGGAACATTCAGTACTTC
. | TRBJ2-2 | TRBV5-1 | once | CASSLVAASNTGELFF | TGCGCCAGCAGCTTGGTTGCGGCGTCGAACACCGGGGAGCTGTTTTTT
. | TRBJ2-5 | TRBV30 | . | CAWSVHSSSQETQYF | TGTGCCTGGAGTGTTCACTCCAGTTCCCAAGAGACCCAGTACTTC
. | TRBJ1-1 | TRBV19 | . | CASSIGSNTEAFF | TGTGCCAGTAGTATTGGCAGTAACACTGAAGCTTTCTTT
. | TRBJ1-3 | TRBV7-2 | . | CASSLASGPRGSGNTIYF | TGTGCCAGCAGCTTAGCGTCGGGACCACGGGGCTCTGGAAACACCATATATTTT
. | TRBJ1-4 | TRBV5-4 | . | CASSHRQATNEKLFF | TGTGCCAGCAGCCACAGGCAAGCAACTAATGAAAAACTGTTTTTT
TRBD1 | TRBJ2-5 | TRBV4-3 | . | CASSQEMTTGTGSTEETQYF | TGCGCCAGCAGCCAAGAAATGACGACCGGGACAGGGAGTACCGAAGAGACCCAGTACTTC
TRBD1 | TRBJ1-2 | TRBV29-1 | . | CSVEAVAGGYGYTF | TGCAGCGTTGAAGCCGTCGCAGGGGGCTATGGCTACACCTTC
TRBD1 | TRBJ2-1 | TRBV7-6 | once | CASSSTGYNEQFF | TGTGCCAGCAGCTCGACAGGGTACAATGAGCAGTTCTTC
. | TRBJ2-1 | TRBV27 | . | CASSLPSGNEQFF | TGTGCCAGCAGTTTGCCCAGCGGCAATGAGCAGTTCTTC
TRBD1 | TRBJ1-2 | TRBV2 | medium-sized | CASRPPTGEGYGYTF | TGTGCCAGCAGACCCCCGACAGGGGAGGGCTATGGCTACACCTTC
. | TRBJ2-6 | TRBV5-8 | . | CASSLYSGANVLTF | TGTGCCAGCAGCCTCTACTCTGGGGCCAACGTCCTGACTTTC
. | TRBJ1-1 | TRBV30 | few | CAWSFGFEAFF | TGTGCCTGGAGTTTTGGTTTTGAAGCTTTCTTT
. | TRBJ2-3 | TRBV10-3 | . | CAISESSGHTDTQYF | TGTGCCATCAGTGAGTCGTCAGGCCACACAGATACGCAGTATTTT
. | TRBJ1-6 | TRBV4-1 | . | CASSQLGNSPLHF | TGCGCCAGCAGCCAATTAGGCAATTCACCCCTCCACTTT
. | TRBJ2-1 | TRBV6-4 | few | CASSDSVGGNEQFF | TGTGCCAGCAGTGACTCGGTAGGGGGCAATGAGCAGTTCTTC
. | TRBJ1-3 | TRBV11-1 | . | CASTQNTAGNTIYF | TGTGCCAGCACCCAGAACACCGCTGGAAACACCATATATTTT
TRBD1 | TRBJ1-2 | TRBV5-6 | once | CASSGGQGFDGYTF | TGTGCCAGCAGCGGAGGACAGGGTTTCGATGGCTACACCTTC
. | TRBJ1-6 | TRBV6-5 | . | CASSSWAGHNSPLHF | TGTGCCAGCAGTTCTTGGGCAGGGCACAATTCACCCCTCCACTTT
. | TRBJ2-2 | TRBV28 | . | CASRALNTGELFF | TGTGCCAGCAGGGCCTTGAACACCGGGGAGCTGTTTTTT
. | TRBJ1-3 | TRBV9 | . | CASSPRGGSGNTIYF | TGTGCCAGCAGCCCGAGGGGGGGCTCTGGAAACACCATATATTTT
. | TRBJ1-1 | TRBV6-5 | . | CASSFSSEAFF | TGTGCCAGCAGTTTTTCGTCTGAAGCTTTCTTT
. | TRBJ1-1 | TRBV5-5 | . | CASTPPAGGPTEAFF | TGTGCCAGCACCCCTCCTGCGGGAGGGCCCACTGAAGCTTTCTTT
TRBD1 | TRBJ1-6 | TRBV5-1 | . | CASSLARQGALRSPLHF | TGCGCCAGCAGCTTGGCCCGCCAGGGGGCGCTAAGATCACCCCTCCACTTT
. | TRBJ2-1 | TRBV5-1 | . | CASSFNDEQFF | TGCGCCAGCAGCTTTAACGATGAGCAGTTCTTC
. | TRBJ2-3 | TRBV11-3 | . | CASSQQGTHTDTQYF | TGTGCCAGCAGCCAGCAGGGGACACACACAGATACGCAGTATTTT
. | TRBJ2-2 | TRBV19 | few | CASSIVGTGELFF | TGTGCCAGTAGTATAGTTGGCACCGGGGAGCTGTTTTTT
. | TRBJ2-4 | TRBV10-1 | . | CASSEEGNIQYF | TGCGCCAGCAGTGAGGAGGGAAACATTCAGTACTTC
. | TRBJ1-1 | TRBV28 | once | CASSTRIRAGALNTEAFF | TGTGCCAGCAGTACGCGGATTCGGGCAGGGGCCTTGAACACTGAAGCTTTCTTT
. | TRBJ1-2 | TRBV6-1 | . | CASSEWGGPYGYTF | TGTGCCAGCAGTGAATGGGGGGGTCCTTATGGCTACACCTTC
. | TRBJ2-2 | TRBV7-9 | once | CARVDSHTGELFF | TGTGCCAGAGTTGACAGTCACACCGGGGAGCTGTTTTTT
. | TRBJ1-1 | TRBV29-1 | . | CSVDIGTEAFF | TGCAGCGTTGATATAGGGACTGAAGCTTTCTTT
TRBD1 | TRBJ1-3 | TRBV14 | . | CASSQTGVGNTIYF | TGTGCCAGCAGCCAGACAGGGGTCGGAAACACCATATATTTT
. | TRBJ1-1 | TRBV29-1 | . | CSVETDPNTEAFF | TGCAGCGTTGAAACCGACCCGAACACTGAAGCTTTCTTT
. | TRBJ2-1 | TRBV7-2 | . | CASSYSGNNEQFF | TGTGCCAGCAGCTATAGCGGAAACAATGAGCAGTTCTTC
TRBD1 | TRBJ2-5 | TRBV28 | once | CASSLESGRDRVIRETQYF | TGTGCCAGCAGTTTAGAATCCGGCCGGGACAGGGTTATCAGGGAGACCCAGTACTTC
. | TRBJ2-1 | TRBV7-7 | . | CASSPLENNEQFF | TGTGCCAGCAGCCCCTTGGAGAACAATGAGCAGTTCTTC